The 4 T cell receptor beta chains in this list originate from one sample, sequenced in a study of beta chain features in type 1 diabetes. No antigen has been identified for these receptors. General study results and limits: The study found moderately but significantly shorter TCRB CDR3s in all four CD4+ subsets of Type 1 diabetes patients.

Reverse transcribing all isolated RNA meant expressed TCRB transcripts were sequenced. The table came from immunoSEQ multiplex PCR; TCRdb's copy has only in-frame clones and leaves some out. The table has 140,000 or so clones, 10% to 15% seen once. The material sequenced was central memory CD4+ T cells from blood. The receptors stem from a man younger than 35 with type 1 diabetes.

This clone turned up a few times. CDR3 nucleotides: TGCGCCAGCAGCCAGACAGGGAACTCCTACGAGCAGTACTTC. Protein product: CASSQTGNSYEQYF. The chain employs TRBV5-1 and TRBJ2-7; TRBD1 matches 7 bases. V dropped 4 bases and J dropped 0; count of bases not matched to a gene: 4. The CDR3 loop spans 14 amino acids. In germline, CDR1 is SGHRS, CDR2 YFSETQ.

V and J are TRBV14 and TRBJ2-4; D call uncertain. Trimming pared 3 bases from V and 0 bases from J, leaving 9 bases between. Germline values: CDR1 SGHDN, CDR2 FVKESK. This CDR3 is 15 amino acids long. The CDR3 DNA follows: TGTGCCAGCAGCCAGGCAGGAAAAGCCAAAAACATTCAGTACTTC. Amino acid sequence: CASSQAGKAKNIQYF. Filled out from reference TRBV14 and TRBJ2-4, the complete variable domain reads EAGVTQFPSHSVIEKGQTVTLRCDPISGHDNLYWYRRVMGKEIKFLLHFVKESKQDESGMPNNRFLAERTGGTYSTLKVQPAELEDSGVYFCASSQAGKAKNIQYFGAGTRLSVL.

The chain couples TRBV7-9 to TRBJ1-3; D gene unclear. CDR1 SEHNR and CDR2 FQNEAQ come from the germline V gene (reference sequence). The CDR3 spans 15 residues. Trimming removed 2 bases from V and 0 bases from J, with 8 bases in between. The CDR3 DNA is TGTGCCAGCAGCTTAATTGGGGACTCTGGAAACACCATATATTTT. This translates into CASSLIGDSGNTIYF. The full variable domain, in which reference TRBV7-9 and TRBJ1-3 provide the parts outside the CDR3, is DTGVSQNPRHKITKRGQNVTFRCDPISEHNRLYWYRQTLGQGPEFLTYFQNEAQLEKSRLLSDRFSAERPKGSFSTLEIQRTEQGDSAMYLCASSLIGDSGNTIYFGEGSWLTVV.

V is TRBV6-6 and J is TRBJ1-1; no clear D gene. This CDR3 is built from 11 residues. Trimming took off 7 bases at V and 6 bases at J, with 9 bases between the two ends. Germline V gene lookup returns CDR1 MNHNY and CDR2 SVGAGI (reference sequence). The CDR3 DNA is TGTGCCAGCACCTTAGACTCTGAAGCTTTCTTT. This translates into CASTLDSEAFF.